This TCR beta chain emerged from a study of blood T cell repertoires in COVID-19. In the study overall: Sources were T cells, B-cell-depleted T cells, or PBMCs; the material itself was cDNA or gDNA.

The data were produced by immunoSEQ multiplex PCR, yet TCRdb's version contains in-frame clones alone and is incomplete. The sample lists 70,000 or so clones; around 75% were seen once. Germline values: CDR1 LNHNV, CDR2 YYDKDF (reference sequence). This CDR3 is 13 amino acids long. V dropped 4 bases and J dropped 7 bases, with 13 bases sitting between them. Sequenced input: peripheral blood. This receptor was obtained from a man in his 70s with acute or convalescent COVID-19. The V gene is TRBV15, the J gene TRBJ1-2, with D unresolved. CDR3: CATSTGILGGYTF. The CDR3 coding sequence is TGTGCCACCAGCACCGGGATCCTCGGTGGCTACACCTTC. The full variable domain, its missing parts supplied by reference TRBV15 and TRBJ1-2, is DAMVIQNPRYQVTQFGKPVTLSCSQTLNHNVMYWYQQKSSQAPKLLFHYYDKDFNNEADTPDNFQSRRPNTSFCFLDIRSPGLGDTAMYLCATSTGILGGYTFGSGTRLTVV.